This TCR beta chain was identified during a study of T cells after yellow fever vaccination. Study conclusions and caveats: The CD4 compartment and the CD8 compartment contained a small share of clonotypes in common. Clones from primary vaccination mostly reappeared after the booster (roughly 95% CD4, approximately 86% CD8). One caveat is that FACS-sorted repertoires could contain abundant clonotypes contaminating from the bulk population.

The V and J ends lost 5 bases and 4 bases respectively, with 8 bases between them. Germline values: CDR1 SGHTA, CDR2 FQGNSA. The CDR3 is 13 amino acids. This clonotype was observed at least ten times. Its antigen remains unknown. Synthesis of TCR cDNA relied on 5'RACE template switching, which attached a universal primer site and UMIs. TCRdb analysed the 5' RACE reads with MiXCR anew, one entry per CDR3 protein. The sample holds 250,000 or so distinct CDR3 sequences, approximately 3.8% seen once. Sequencing used PBMCs, obtained 15 days after the yellow fever booster vaccination. The V and J genes are TRBV7-2 and TRBJ2-2; D possibly matches TRBD1 or TRBD2 (5 bases each). The receptor's source is a man between 18 and 35 years old who received the YFV17D yellow fever vaccine. The CDR3 sequence: CASSAGTTGELFF. CDR3 sequence (DNA): TGTGCCAGCAGCGCCGGGACCACCGGGGAGCTGTTTTTT.